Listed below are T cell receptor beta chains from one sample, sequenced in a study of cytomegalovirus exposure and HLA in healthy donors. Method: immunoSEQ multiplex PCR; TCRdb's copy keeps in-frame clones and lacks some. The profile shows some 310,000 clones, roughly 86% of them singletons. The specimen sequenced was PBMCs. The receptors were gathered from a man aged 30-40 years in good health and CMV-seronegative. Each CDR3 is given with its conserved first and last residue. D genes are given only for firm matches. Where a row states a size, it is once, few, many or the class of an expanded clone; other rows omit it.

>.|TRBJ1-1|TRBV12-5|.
TGTGCTAGTGGTTTGAATCGGAACACTGAAGCTTTCTTT
CASGLNRNTEAFF
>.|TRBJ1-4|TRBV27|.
TGTGCCAGCAACACCGGTCTGTTGGACAGCTTTCTTCCTAATGAAAAACTGTTTTTT
CASNTGLLDSFLPNEKLFF
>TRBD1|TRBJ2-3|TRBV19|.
TGTGCCAGTAGGGACAGGGGGACAGATACGCAGTATTTT
CASRDRGTDTQYF
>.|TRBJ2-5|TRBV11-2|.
TGTGCCCTAGGGCGGGGGCCCCAAGAGACCCAGTACTTC
CALGRGPQETQYF
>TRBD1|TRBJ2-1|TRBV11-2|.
TGTGCCAGCAGCTATCAGGGACAGGGCTACAATGAGCAGTTCTTC
CASSYQGQGYNEQFF
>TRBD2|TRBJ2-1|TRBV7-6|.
TGTGCCAGCAGCTTAGCGACTCGGGGGGGCTACAATGAGCAGTTCTTC
CASSLATRGGYNEQFF
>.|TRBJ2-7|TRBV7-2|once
TGTGCCAGCACCACCCCCGCGGCCGCCTACGAGCAGTACTTC
CASTTPAAAYEQYF
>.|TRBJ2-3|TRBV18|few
TGTGCCAGCTCACTTAGAGGACTTCCAGATACGCAGTATTTT
CASSLRGLPDTQYF
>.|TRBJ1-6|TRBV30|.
TGTGCCTGGAGTGGAATGGGGGCTAGGAATTCACCCCTCCACTTT
CAWSGMGARNSPLHF
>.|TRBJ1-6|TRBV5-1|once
TGCGCCAGCAGACTGAATAATTCACCCCTCCACTTT
CASRLNNSPLHF
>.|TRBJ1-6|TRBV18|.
TGTGCCAGCTCACCAGGCTTAAGCTCCTATAATTCACCCCTCCACTTT
CASSPGLSSYNSPLHF
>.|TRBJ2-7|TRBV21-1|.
TGTGCCAGCACCCCAGAGAGGGTCGGGTGGTACGAGCAGTACTTC
CASTPERVGWYEQYF
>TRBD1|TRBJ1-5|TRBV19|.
TGTGCCAGTAGTTTCGACAGGGGAGGTCAGCCCCAGCATTTT
CASSFDRGGQPQHF
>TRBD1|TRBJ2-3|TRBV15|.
TGTGCCACCAGCAGGCGGACAGGGGGCGCAGATACGCAGTATTTT
CATSRRTGGADTQYF
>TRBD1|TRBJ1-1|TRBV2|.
TGTGCCAGCAGTGATTGGCAGGACAGGGCGACTATGAACACTGAAGCTTTCTTT
CASSDWQDRATMNTEAFF
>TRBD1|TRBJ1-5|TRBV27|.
TGTGCCAGCAGTTTAGGGACAGGGGGCAATCAGCCCCAGCATTTT
CASSLGTGGNQPQHF
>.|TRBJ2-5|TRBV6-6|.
TGTGCCAGCAGTTACGCAGAACAGGGTTGGGAGACCCAGTACTTC
CASSYAEQGWETQYF
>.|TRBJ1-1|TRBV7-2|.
TGTGCCAGCAGCTTAGGGCCAGGGAACACTGAAGCTTTCTTT
CASSLGPGNTEAFF
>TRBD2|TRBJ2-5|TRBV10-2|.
TGCGCCAGCCGGCTCATCGGGGGGGGCCTGGAGACCCAGTACTTC
CASRLIGGGLETQYF
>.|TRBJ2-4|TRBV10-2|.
TGCGCCAGCAGTGAGGCACTAGCCAAAAACATTCAGTACTTC
CASSEALAKNIQYF
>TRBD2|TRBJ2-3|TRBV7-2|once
TGTGCCAGCAGCTTATCGGGTCTAGCGGGACACACAGATACGCAGTATTTT
CASSLSGLAGHTDTQYF
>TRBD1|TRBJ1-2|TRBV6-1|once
TGTGCCAGCAGTGAATACGACAGGGACGGGGGAGGCTACACCTTC
CASSEYDRDGGGYTF
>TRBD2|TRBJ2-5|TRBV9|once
TGTGCCAGCAGCGTAGACGGACTAGCGGGGGAGGAGACCCAGTACTTC
CASSVDGLAGEETQYF
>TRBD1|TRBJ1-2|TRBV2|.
TGTGCCAGCAGTATGGACAGGGGGCTCTATGGCTACACCTTC
CASSMDRGLYGYTF
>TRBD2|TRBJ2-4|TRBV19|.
TGTGCCAGTAGTATAGTTGTAGCGGGGGCTGCCAAAAACATTCAGTACTTC
CASSIVVAGAAKNIQYF
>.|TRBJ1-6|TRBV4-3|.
TGCGCCAGCAGCCAAGAATCCCAGATTTATAATTCACCCCTCCACTTT
CASSQESQIYNSPLHF
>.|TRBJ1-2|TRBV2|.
TGTGCCAGCAGTGACGGCAGGGTTAGGGACTATGGCTACACCTTC
CASSDGRVRDYGYTF
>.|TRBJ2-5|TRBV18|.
TGTGCCAGCTCACCACCGGGCCCCGCGGGGACCCAGTACTTC
CASSPPGPAGTQYF
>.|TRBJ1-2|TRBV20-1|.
TGCAGTGCAAGGCAGGGTTATGGCTACACCTTC
CSARQGYGYTF
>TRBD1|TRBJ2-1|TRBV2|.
TGTGCCAGCAGTGCGGGTCAGGGGGTCGATGAGCAGTTCTTC
CASSAGQGVDEQFF
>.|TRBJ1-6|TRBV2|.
TGTGCCAGCAGAAAAGAGGGTCGGAGTAATTCACCCCTCCACTTT
CASRKEGRSNSPLHF
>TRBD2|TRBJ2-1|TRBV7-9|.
TGTGCCAGCAGCTTAGTTGTGACTAGCGGGGCTGAGCAGTTCTTC
CASSLVVTSGAEQFF
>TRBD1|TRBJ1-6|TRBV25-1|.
TGTGCCAGCAGTGACCCGGGACAGGCTCATTCACCCCTCCACTTT
CASSDPGQAHSPLHF
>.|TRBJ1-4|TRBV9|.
TGTGCCAGCAGCAACCACTTCGGGTTTGAAAAACTGTTTTTT
CASSNHFGFEKLFF
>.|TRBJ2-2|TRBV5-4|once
TGTGCCAGCAGCTACAGGGGAGGAACCGGGGAGCTGTTTTTT
CASSYRGGTGELFF
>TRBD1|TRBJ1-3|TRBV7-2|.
TGTGCCAGCAGCTTAAGAGCCGGGACAGGGGCTCTCTCTGGAAACACCATATATTTT
CASSLRAGTGALSGNTIYF
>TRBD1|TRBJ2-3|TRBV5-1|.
TGCGCCAGCAGCCCGCAAGGTACTCTGACAGGGAAGGTTGATACGCAGTATTTT
CASSPQGTLTGKVDTQYF
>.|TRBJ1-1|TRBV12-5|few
TGTGCTAGTGGTTTGATGCCAGTTGAAGCTTTCTTT
CASGLMPVEAFF
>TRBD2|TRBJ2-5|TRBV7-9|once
TGTGCCAGCAGCTTTGGACTAGCGGGGGCCTCCTGGGAGACCCAGTACTTC
CASSFGLAGASWETQYF
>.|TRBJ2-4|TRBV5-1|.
TGCGCCAGCACCCCGGGGCTTCAGCGGGACATTCAGTACTTC
CASTPGLQRDIQYF
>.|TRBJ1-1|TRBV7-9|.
TGTGCCAGCAGCTTAGCTGGGGGGGGGAACACTGAAGCTTTCTTT
CASSLAGGGNTEAFF
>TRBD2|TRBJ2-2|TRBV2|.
TGTGCCAGCAAAGTCCTAGCGGGGGATGTCGGGGAGCTGTTTTTT
CASKVLAGDVGELFF
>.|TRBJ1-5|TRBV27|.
TGTGCCAGCAGTCCATGGGGCAGGGTTGGCAATCAGCCCCAGCATTTT
CASSPWGRVGNQPQHF